This T cell receptor (beta chain) originates from a study of blood T cell repertoires in COVID-19. The wider study: From the United States, Italy and Spain came samples of acute and convalescent COVID-19. From T cells, B-cell-depleted T cells, or PBMCs came the material, which was cDNA or gDNA.

This clone is a singleton in its sample. Under the authors' procedure: Amplification of reference gene primers provided the estimated nucleated cell counts. TCRdb keeps only in-frame clones here, not all; method: immunoSEQ multiplex PCR. That table gives V, J and clone size, and the DNA gave D and trimming. The top ten hold 4.7% of the sample, which has approximately 220,000 clones, roughly 82% seen once. Germline V gene lookup returns CDR1 SGHRS and CDR2 YFSETQ. V dropped 0 bases and J dropped 11; count of bases not matched to a gene: 9. The CDR3 runs to 14 residues. The chain recombines TRBV5-1 with TRBJ1-1, with TRBD1 matching over 8 bases. Sequencing was carried out using peripheral blood. This receptor was taken from a woman between 70 and 85 years old with acute or convalescent COVID-19. DNA of the CDR3: TGCGCCAGCAGCTTGGTGGCAGGGGGCGCGAGGGCTTTCTTT. Its translation: CASSLVAGGARAFF. Looking up the rest from reference TRBV5-1 and TRBJ1-1 gives the full variable domain: KAGVTQTPRYLIKTRGQQVTLSCSPISGHRSVSWYQQTPGQGLQFLFEYFSETQRNKGNFPGRFSGRQFSNSRSEMNVSTLELGDSALYLCASSLVAGGARAFFGQGTRLTVV.